This entry is about one T cell receptor (beta chain). Antigen specificity is unknown. This sample is drawn from a study of T cell responses to AZD1222 COVID-19 vaccine. Study results and limitations: Regions 160-218 and 743-854 dominated among vaccine-associated CD4 TCRs spanning spike. When two AZD1222 doses had been given, Spike-specific TCR breadth and depth rose.

CDR3 length: 17 amino acids. Deletions cut 0 bases from V and 0 bases from J, with 15 bases between. Per germline, CDR1 SGDLS and CDR2 YYNGEE. Measured with immunoSEQ multiplex PCR; TCRdb has only the in-frame clones, and not every one. The sample yields 100,000 to 150,000 clones, under 90% seen once. Sequencing was performed on peripheral blood, taken on day 0 of AZD1222 vaccination. The chain joins TRBV9 to TRBJ1-2, with D perhaps TRBD1 (6 bases). The sequence was obtained from an adult in good health. CDR3 DNA: TGTGCCAGCAGCGTAGGCTATGGACAGCCAGCTAACTATGGCTACACCTTC. It encodes CASSVGYGQPANYGYTF. Using reference TRBV9 and TRBJ1-2 for the parts outside the CDR3, the full variable domain is DSGVTQTPKHLITATGQRVTLRCSPRSGDLSVYWYQQSLDQGLQFLIQYYNGEERAKGNILERFSAQQFPDLHSELNLSSLELGDSALYFCASSVGYGQPANYGYTFGSGTRLTVV.